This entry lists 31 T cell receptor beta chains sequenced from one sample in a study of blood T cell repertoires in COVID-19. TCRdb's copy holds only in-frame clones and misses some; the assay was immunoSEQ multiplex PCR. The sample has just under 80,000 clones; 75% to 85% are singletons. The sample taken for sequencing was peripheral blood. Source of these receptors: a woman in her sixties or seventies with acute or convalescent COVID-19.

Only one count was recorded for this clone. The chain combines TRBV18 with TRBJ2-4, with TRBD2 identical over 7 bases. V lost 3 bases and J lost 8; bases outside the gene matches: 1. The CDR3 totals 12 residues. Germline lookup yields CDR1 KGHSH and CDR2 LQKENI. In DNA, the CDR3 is TGTGCCAGCTCACCGGGGAGGGACATTCAGTACTTC. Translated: CASSPGRDIQYF.

CDR3 nucleotide sequence: TGCGCCAGCAGCCAAGATGTGTCTACTACGGGAAACACCATATATTTT. Translating it yields CASSQDVSTTGNTIYF. The rearrangement joins TRBV4-3 to TRBJ1-3; D remains ambiguous. Between the trimmed V and J ends, which lost 0 bases and 4 bases, there was a span of 13 bases. This CDR3 comprises 16 residues. Germline loops: CDR1 LGHNA, CDR2 YSLEER.

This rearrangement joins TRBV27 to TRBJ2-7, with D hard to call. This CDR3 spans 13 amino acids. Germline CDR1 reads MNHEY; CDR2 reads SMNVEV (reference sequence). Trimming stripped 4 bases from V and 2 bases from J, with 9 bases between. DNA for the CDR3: TGTGCCAGCAGTTCGGTGAGGCCCTACGAGCAGTACTTC. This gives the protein CASSSVRPYEQYF.

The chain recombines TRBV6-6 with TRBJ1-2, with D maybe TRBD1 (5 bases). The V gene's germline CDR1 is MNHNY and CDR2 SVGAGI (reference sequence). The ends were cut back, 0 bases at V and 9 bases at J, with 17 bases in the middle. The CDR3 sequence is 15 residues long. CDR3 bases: TGTGCCAGCAGTTACTCGGAGACAGCCTTATGGAGCTACACCTTC. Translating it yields CASSYSETALWSYTF.

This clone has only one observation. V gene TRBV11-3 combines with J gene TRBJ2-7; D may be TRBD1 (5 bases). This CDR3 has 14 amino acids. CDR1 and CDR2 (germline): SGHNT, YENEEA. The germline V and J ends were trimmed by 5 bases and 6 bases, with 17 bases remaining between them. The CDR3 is CASSTADRGREQYF. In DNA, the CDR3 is TGTGCCAGCAGCACGGCAGACAGAGGACGCGAGCAGTACTTC.

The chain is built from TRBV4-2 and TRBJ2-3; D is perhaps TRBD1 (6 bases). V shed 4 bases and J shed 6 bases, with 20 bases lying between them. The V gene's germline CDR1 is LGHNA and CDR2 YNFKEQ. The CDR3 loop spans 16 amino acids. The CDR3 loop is CASSPQPIGGSDTQYF. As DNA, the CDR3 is TGTGCCAGCAGCCCCCAACCTATAGGGGGTAGCGATACGCAGTATTTT.

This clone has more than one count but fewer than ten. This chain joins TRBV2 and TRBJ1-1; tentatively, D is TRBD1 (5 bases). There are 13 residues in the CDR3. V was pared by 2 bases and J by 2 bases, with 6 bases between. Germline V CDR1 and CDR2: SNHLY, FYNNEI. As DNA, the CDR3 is TGTGCCAGCAGTGAAAGGGGCAACACTGAAGCTTTCTTT. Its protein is CASSERGNTEAFF. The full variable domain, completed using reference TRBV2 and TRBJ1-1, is EPEVTQTPSHQVTQMGQEVILRCVPISNHLYFYWYRQILGQKVEFLVSFYNNEISEKSEIFDDQFSVERPDGSNFTLKIRSTKLEDSAMYFCASSERGNTEAFFGQGTRLTVV.

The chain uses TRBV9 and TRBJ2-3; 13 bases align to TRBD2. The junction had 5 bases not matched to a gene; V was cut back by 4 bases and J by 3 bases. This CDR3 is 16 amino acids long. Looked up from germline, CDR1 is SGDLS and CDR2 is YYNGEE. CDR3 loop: CASSSGLAGTTDTQYF. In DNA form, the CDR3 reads TGTGCCAGCAGCTCGGGACTAGCGGGGACTACAGATACGCAGTATTTT.

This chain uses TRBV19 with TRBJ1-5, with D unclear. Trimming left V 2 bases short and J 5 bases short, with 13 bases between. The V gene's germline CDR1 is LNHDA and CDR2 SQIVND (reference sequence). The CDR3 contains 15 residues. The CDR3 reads CASSISVSAHQPQHF. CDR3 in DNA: TGTGCCAGTAGTATAAGTGTCTCTGCGCATCAGCCCCAGCATTTT.

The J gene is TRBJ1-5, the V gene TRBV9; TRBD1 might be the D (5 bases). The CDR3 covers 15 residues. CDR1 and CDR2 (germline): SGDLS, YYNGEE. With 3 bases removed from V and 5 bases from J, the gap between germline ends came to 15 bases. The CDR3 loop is CASSAEGSLDQPQHF. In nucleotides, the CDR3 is TGTGCCAGCAGCGCGGAGGGGAGCTTGGATCAGCCCCAGCATTTT.

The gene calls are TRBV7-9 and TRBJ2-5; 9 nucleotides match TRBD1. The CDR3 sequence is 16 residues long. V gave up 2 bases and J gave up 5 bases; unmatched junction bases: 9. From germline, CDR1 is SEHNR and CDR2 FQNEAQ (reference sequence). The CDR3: CASSLISGQGRETQYF. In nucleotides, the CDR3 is TGTGCCAGCAGCTTAATTTCAGGACAGGGGCGCGAGACCCAGTACTTC.

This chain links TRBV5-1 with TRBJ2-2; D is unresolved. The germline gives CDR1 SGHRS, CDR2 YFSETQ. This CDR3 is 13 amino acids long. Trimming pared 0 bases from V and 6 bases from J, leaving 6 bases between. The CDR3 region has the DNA TGCGCCAGCAGCTTGGTCGAGGCCGGGGAGCTGTTTTTT. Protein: CASSLVEAGELFF.

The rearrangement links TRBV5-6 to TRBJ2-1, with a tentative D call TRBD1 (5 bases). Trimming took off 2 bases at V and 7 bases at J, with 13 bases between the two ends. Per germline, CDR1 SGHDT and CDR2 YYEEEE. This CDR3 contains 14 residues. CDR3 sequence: CASSLGARVNEQFF. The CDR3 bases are TGTGCCAGCAGCTTAGGGGCCAGGGTGAATGAGCAGTTCTTC.

CDR3 protein: CASRPHGGSNQPQHF. As DNA, the CDR3 is TGTGCCAGCAGACCCCACGGGGGAAGCAATCAGCCCCAGCATTTT. This chain links TRBV6-5 with TRBJ1-5; the D gene is possibly TRBD1 (5 bases). The CDR3 extends over 15 amino acids. V gave up 6 bases and J gave up 1 base, with 13 bases separating them. Germline loops: CDR1 MNHEY, CDR2 SVGAGI.

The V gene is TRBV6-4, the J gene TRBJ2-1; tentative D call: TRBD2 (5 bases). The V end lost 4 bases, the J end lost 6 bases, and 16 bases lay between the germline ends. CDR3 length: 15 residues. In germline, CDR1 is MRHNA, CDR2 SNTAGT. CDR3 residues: CASSVVPGVSNEQFF. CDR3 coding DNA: TGTGCCAGCAGTGTGGTTCCCGGGGTTAGCAATGAGCAGTTCTTC.

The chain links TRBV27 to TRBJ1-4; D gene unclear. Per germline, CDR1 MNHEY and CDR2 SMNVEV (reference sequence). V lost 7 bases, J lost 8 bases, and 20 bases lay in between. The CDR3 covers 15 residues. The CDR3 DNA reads TGTGCCAGCACCCCCAGCGCGAGACTTGGGGAAAAACTGTTTTTT. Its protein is CASTPSARLGEKLFF.

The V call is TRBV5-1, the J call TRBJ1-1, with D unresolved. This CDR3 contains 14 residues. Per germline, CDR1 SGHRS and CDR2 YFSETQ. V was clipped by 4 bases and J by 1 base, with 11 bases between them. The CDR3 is CASSGPEGNTEAFF. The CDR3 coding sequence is TGCGCCAGCAGCGGCCCGGAGGGGAACACTGAAGCTTTCTTT.

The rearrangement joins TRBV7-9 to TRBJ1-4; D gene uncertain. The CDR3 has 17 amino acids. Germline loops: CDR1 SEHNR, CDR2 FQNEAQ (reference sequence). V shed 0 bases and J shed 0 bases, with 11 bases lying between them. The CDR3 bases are TGTGCCAGCAGCTTAGCTGGGAGGGAAGCAACTAATGAAAAACTGTTTTTT. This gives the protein CASSLAGREATNEKLFF.

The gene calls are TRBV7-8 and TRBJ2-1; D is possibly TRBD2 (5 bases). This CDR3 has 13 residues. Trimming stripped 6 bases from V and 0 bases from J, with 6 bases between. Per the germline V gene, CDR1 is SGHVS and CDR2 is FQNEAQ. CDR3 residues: CASRGSSYNEQFF. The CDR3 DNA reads TGTGCCAGCAGAGGGAGCTCCTACAATGAGCAGTTCTTC. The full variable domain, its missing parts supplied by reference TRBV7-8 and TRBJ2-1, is GAGVSQSPRYKVAKRGQDVALRCDPISGHVSLFWYQQALGQGPEFLTYFQNEAQLDKSGLPSDRFFAERPEGSVSTLKIQRTQQEDSAVYLCASRGSSYNEQFFGPGTRLTVL.

CDR3 nucleotide sequence: TGTGCCAGCAGGAAGGGGACAGGGAGTACTGAGCAGTTCTTC. Translation: CASRKGTGSTEQFF. J is TRBJ2-1 and V is TRBV27; TRBD1 agrees at 9 bases. The CDR3 is 14 amino acids. In germline, CDR1 is MNHEY, CDR2 SMNVEV (reference sequence). Trimming cost V 6 bases and J 9 bases; bases outside gene matches: 9.

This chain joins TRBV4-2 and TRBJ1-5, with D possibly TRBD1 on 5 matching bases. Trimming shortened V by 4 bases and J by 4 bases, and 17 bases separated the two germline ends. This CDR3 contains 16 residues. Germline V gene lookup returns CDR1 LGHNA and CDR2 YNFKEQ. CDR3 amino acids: CASSRGEGALNQPQHF. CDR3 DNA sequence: TGTGCCAGCAGCCGGGGGGAAGGGGCTTTAAATCAGCCCCAGCATTTT.

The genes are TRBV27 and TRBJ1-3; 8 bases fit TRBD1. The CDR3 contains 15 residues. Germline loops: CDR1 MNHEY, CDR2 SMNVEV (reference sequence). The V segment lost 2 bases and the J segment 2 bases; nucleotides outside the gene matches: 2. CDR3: CASSLTQGAGNTIYF. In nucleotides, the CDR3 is TGTGCCAGCAGTTTAACACAGGGGGCTGGAAACACCATATATTTT.

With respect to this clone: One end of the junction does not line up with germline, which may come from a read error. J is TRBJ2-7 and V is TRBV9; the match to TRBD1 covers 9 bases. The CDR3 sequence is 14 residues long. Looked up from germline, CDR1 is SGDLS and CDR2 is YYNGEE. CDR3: CASSIGTGIGEQCF. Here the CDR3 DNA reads TGTGCCAGCAGCATCGGGACAGGGATCGGGGAGCAGTGCTTC.

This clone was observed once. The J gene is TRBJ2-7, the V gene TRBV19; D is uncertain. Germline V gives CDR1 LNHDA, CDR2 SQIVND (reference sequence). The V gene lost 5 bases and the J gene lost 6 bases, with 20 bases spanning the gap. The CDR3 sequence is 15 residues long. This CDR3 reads CASSRRGPPHGEQYF. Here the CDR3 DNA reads TGTGCCAGTAGTCGGCGCGGCCCTCCCCATGGCGAGCAGTACTTC.

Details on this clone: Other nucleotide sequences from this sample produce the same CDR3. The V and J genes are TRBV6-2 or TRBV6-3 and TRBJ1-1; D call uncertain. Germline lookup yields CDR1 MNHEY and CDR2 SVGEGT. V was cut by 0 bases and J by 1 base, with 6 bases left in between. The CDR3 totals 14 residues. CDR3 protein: CASSYSVENTEAFF. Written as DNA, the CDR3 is TGTGCCAGCAGTTACTCAGTAGAGAACACTGAAGCTTTCTTT.

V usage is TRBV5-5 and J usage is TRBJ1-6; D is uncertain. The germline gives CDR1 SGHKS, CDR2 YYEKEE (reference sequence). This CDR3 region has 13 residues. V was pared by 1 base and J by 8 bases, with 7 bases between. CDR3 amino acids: CASSLSGDSPLHF. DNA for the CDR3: TGTGCCAGCAGCTTGTCCGGGGATTCACCCCTCCACTTT.

The CDR3 protein is CASSARSTAETQYF. The DNA for the CDR3 is TGTGCCAGCAGCGCTCGGAGTACCGCAGAGACCCAGTACTTC. The rearrangement uses TRBV27 and TRBJ2-5; D is undetermined. CDR1 MNHEY and CDR2 SMNVEV come from the germline V gene (reference sequence). The CDR3 sequence is 14 residues long. The ends were cut back, 6 bases at V and 4 bases at J, with 15 bases in the middle.

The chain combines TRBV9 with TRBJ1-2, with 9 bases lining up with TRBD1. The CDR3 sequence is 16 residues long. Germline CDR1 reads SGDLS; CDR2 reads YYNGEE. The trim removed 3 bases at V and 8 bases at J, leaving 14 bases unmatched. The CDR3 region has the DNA TGTGCCAGCAGCGCCGGGACAGGGCCGTTCGGGGTGGGCTACACCTTC. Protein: CASSAGTGPFGVGYTF.

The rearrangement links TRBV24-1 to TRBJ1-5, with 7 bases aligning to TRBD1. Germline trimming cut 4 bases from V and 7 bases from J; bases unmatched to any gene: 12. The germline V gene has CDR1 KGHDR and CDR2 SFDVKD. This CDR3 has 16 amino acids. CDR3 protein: CATSDPGQAGGQPQHF. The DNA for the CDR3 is TGTGCCACCAGTGACCCCGGACAGGCTGGGGGACAGCCCCAGCATTTT.

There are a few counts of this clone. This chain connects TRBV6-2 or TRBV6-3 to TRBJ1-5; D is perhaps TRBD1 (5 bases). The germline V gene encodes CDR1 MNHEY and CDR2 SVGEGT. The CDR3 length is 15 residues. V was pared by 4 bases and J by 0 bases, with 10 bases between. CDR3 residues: CASSLTGYSNQPQHF. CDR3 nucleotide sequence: TGTGCCAGCAGTTTAACAGGTTATAGCAATCAGCCCCAGCATTTT.

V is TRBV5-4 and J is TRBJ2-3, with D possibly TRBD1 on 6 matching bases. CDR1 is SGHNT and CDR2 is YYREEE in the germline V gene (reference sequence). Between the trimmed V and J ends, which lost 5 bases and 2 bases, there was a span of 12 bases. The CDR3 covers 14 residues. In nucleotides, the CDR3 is TGTGCCAGCAGTATTGGGGGCAACACAGATACGCAGTATTTT. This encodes CASSIGGNTDTQYF. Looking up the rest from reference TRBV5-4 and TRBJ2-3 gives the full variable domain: ETGVTQSPTHLIKTRGQQVTLRCSSQSGHNTVSWYQQALGQGPQFIFQYYREEENGRGNFPPRFSGLQFPNYSSELNVNALELDDSALYLCASSIGGNTDTQYFGPGTRLTVL.